This T cell receptor beta chain is drawn from a study of cytomegalovirus exposure and HLA in healthy donors. Findings and limits, study-wide: Reported findings show TCR beta sequences accurately forecast HLA-A and HLA-B alleles in most subjects. Reportedly, cytomegalovirus status was diagnosed with high sensitivity and specificity.

Comment on this clone: Its target is unknown.

There were likely unrecorded immune exposures, though donors were nominally healthy when sampled. PCR was performed using 60 Vbeta and 13 Jbeta primers. Data came from immunoSEQ multiplex PCR; TCRdb stores just in-frame clones and leaves some out. The table includes about 140,000 clones, roughly 80% detected once. Germline V gene data show CDR1 as LNHDA and CDR2 as SQIVND (reference sequence). The CDR3 is 15 amino acids. Trimming stripped 6 bases from V and 2 bases from J, with 13 bases between. The sequence derives from a woman aged 25 to 39 in good health and CMV-seronegative. The sequenced material came from PBMCs. The chain has TRBV19 and TRBJ1-4; a possible D gene is TRBD1 (5 bases). The CDR3 reads CASSRRGLTNEKLFF. CDR3 coding DNA: TGTGCCAGTAGCAGGCGGGGCCTCACTAATGAAAAACTGTTTTTT.